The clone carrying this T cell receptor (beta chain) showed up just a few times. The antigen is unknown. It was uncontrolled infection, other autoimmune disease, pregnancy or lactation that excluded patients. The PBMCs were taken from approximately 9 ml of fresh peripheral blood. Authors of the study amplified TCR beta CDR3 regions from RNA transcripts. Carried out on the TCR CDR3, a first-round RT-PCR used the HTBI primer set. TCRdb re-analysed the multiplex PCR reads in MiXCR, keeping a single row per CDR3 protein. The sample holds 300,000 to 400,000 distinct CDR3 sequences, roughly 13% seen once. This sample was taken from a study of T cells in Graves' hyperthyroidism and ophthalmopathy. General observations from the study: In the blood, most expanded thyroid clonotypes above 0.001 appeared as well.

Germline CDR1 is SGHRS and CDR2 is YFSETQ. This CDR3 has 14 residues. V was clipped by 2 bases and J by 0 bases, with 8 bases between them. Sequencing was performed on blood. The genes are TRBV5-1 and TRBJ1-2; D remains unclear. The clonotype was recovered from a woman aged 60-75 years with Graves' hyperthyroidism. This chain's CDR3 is CASSFGRPNYGYTF. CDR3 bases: TGCGCCAGCAGCTTCGGACGGCCTAACTATGGCTACACCTTC.